The 18 T cell receptor beta chains in this list originate from one sample, sequenced in a study of human T cells and chemical hapten exposure. The time point here: pre-sensitization, week 0. Treatment reported: therapeutic diphenylcyclopropenone sensitization with weekly scalp DPC. MiXCR was run by TCRdb on the RACE reads, yielding one entry per CDR3 protein. The data show about 260,000 distinct CDR3 sequences, about 8.1% seen once. The sample here was whole blood, taken in connection with sensitization to the hapten diphenylcyclopropenone (DPC). These receptors were taken from a woman aged 40 to 49 with alopecia areata. Some clones in this sample may be carry-over from other donors' samples.

This clonotype was recorded at least ten times. J is TRBJ1-4 and V is TRBV20-1; D is unresolved. Germline CDR1 is DFQATT and CDR2 is SNEGSKA (reference sequence). The V end lost 6 bases, the J end lost 5 bases, and 13 bases lay between the germline ends. The CDR3 covers 13 residues. The CDR3 bases are TGCAGTGCCAGTGACGGGCTCAATGAAAAACTGTTTTTT. Amino acids: CSASDGLNEKLFF.

This clonotype was picked up a small number of times. The gene calls are TRBV29-1 and TRBJ2-4, with TRBD1 matching over 10 bases. CDR1 is SQVTM and CDR2 is ANQGSEA in the germline V gene. The CDR3 contains 14 residues. The V and J ends lost 7 bases and 7 bases, in that order; junction bases with no gene match: 10. The CDR3: CSGVRQGARNIQYF. DNA for the CDR3: TGCAGCGGGGTGAGACAGGGGGCAAGGAACATTCAGTACTTC.

The rearrangement links TRBV5-6 to TRBJ1-5; the D is unclear. From germline, CDR1 is SGHDT and CDR2 YYEEEE. Trimming stripped 4 bases from V and 0 bases from J, with 5 bases between. CDR3 length: 13 amino acids. The CDR3 bases are TGTGCCAGCAGCATGGGTAGCAATCAGCCCCAGCATTTT. It specifies CASSMGSNQPQHF. Full variable domain (remainder filled in from reference TRBV5-6 and TRBJ1-5): DAGVTQSPTHLIKTRGQQVTLRCSPKSGHDTVSWYQQALGQGPQFIFQYYEEEERQRGNFPDRFSGHQFPNYSSELNVNALLLGDSALYLCASSMGSNQPQHFGDGTRLSIL.

The chain recombines TRBV7-9 with TRBJ2-7; 7 bases map to TRBD1. CDR3 length: 14 amino acids. Per germline, CDR1 SEHNR and CDR2 FQNEAQ (reference sequence). V was clipped by 4 bases and J by 7 bases; unmatched bases: 10. CDR3 sequence: CASSWGTVFPEQYF. The CDR3 DNA is TGTGCCAGCAGCTGGGGGACAGTTTTCCCGGAGCAGTACTTC.

J is TRBJ1-1 and V is TRBV11-1; TRBD1 might be the D (5 bases). CDR1 SGHAT and CDR2 FQDESV come from the germline V gene (reference sequence). The CDR3 contains 14 residues. The V and J ends lost 5 bases and 4 bases respectively, with 14 bases between them. CDR3 sequence reads: CASSRRVAGTEAFF. The CDR3 DNA reads as TGTGCCAGCAGCCGCAGGGTCGCGGGCACTGAAGCTTTCTTT.

The J gene is TRBJ2-5, the V gene TRBV6-2 or TRBV6-3; 11 bases align to TRBD2. CDR1 and CDR2 (germline): MNHEY, SVGEGT. J was trimmed by 6 bases and V by 3 bases; bases with no gene match: 6. This CDR3 has 15 amino acids. The CDR3 DNA follows: TGTGCCAGCAGTTATGGCCTAGCGGGAGGAAAGACCCAGTACTTC. Protein: CASSYGLAGGKTQYF.

The sample holds a few counts of this clonotype. This chain joins TRBV7-9 and TRBJ2-7, with TRBD2 matching 12 bases. The V gene end was trimmed by 5 bases and the J gene end by 2 bases; junction bases not matched to a gene: 4. The CDR3 consists of 15 residues. Germline V lookup: CDR1 SEHNR, CDR2 FQNEAQ (reference sequence). The CDR3 here is CASSAWTSGTYEQYF. For the CDR3, the DNA is TGTGCCAGCAGCGCCTGGACTAGCGGGACCTACGAGCAGTACTTC.

This chain connects TRBV12-3 or TRBV12-4 to TRBJ1-2, with D possibly TRBD1 on 5 matching bases. CDR3 size: 13 residues. The ends were cut back, 2 bases at V and 6 bases at J, with 10 bases in the middle. For the CDR3, the DNA is TGTGCCAGCAGTTTAAGGCAGGGAAATGGCTACACCTTC. Amino acid sequence: CASSLRQGNGYTF.

This clonotype came up many times. This sequence joins TRBV11-1 and TRBJ2-3; TRBD1 matches at 8 bases. Trimming at V came to 5 bases and at J to 8 bases, leaving 12 bases not matched to a gene. The CDR3 loop spans 15 amino acids. Germline assignment: CDR1 SGHAT and CDR2 FQDESV (reference sequence). The CDR3 nucleotides are TGTGCCAGCAGCGTGGGGCAGGGGGCCCGAGGTACGCAGTATTTT. Its protein is CASSVGQGARGTQYF.

The sample holds many counts of this clonotype. V usage is TRBV4-2 and J usage is TRBJ2-1; D gene ambiguous. There are 15 residues in the CDR3. Trimming pared 0 bases from V and 4 bases from J, leaving 10 bases between. CDR1 is LGHNA, CDR2 YNFKEQ, per germline. Written as DNA, the CDR3 is TGTGCCAGCAGCCAAGATCAATCAGAATACAATGAGCAGTTCTTC. This sequence encodes CASSQDQSEYNEQFF.

About this clonotype: Its ends do not fully match the called genes, so a read error is possible. The chain uses TRBV12-3 or TRBV12-4 and TRBJ2-3, with a weak D call TRBD2 (6 bases). The CDR3 is made up of 14 amino acids. CDR3 sequence: CVSSYLAHRDTQYF. CDR3 DNA sequence: TGTGTCAGCAGTTACCTAGCGCATCGGGATACGCAGTATTTT.

Regarding this clonotype: A much larger clone differs from this one at a single base, so this may be a read error. V gene TRBV7-2 combines with J gene TRBJ2-3; D is perhaps TRBD2 (5 bases). The CDR3 is 15 amino acids. Germline V gene data show CDR1 as SGHTA and CDR2 as FQGNSA. The CDR3 region is CASGLVGRTTDTQYF. The DNA for the CDR3 is TGTGCCAGCGGCTTAGTTGGCCGGACTACAGATACGCAGTATTTT.

This clonotype was seen ten or more times. The V and J genes are TRBV10-3 and TRBJ2-1; the match to TRBD2 covers 12 bases. The V segment lost 2 bases and the J segment 9 bases; nucleotides outside the gene matches: 5. CDR1 and CDR2 (germline): ENHRY, SYGVKD. CDR3 length equals 15 residues. For the CDR3, the DNA is TGTGCCATCAGTGAGGGACGACTAGCGGGAGTTGAGCAGTTCTTC. Translating gives CAISEGRLAGVEQFF.

This clonotype was detected only a few times. This chain uses TRBV6-5 with TRBJ1-3; D is ambiguous. V was cut by 10 bases and J by 0 bases, with 19 bases left in between. CDR1 MNHEY and CDR2 SVGAGI come from the germline V gene. The CDR3 is 16 amino acids. The CDR3 region is CATSWVSSHSGNTIYF. In DNA, the CDR3 is TGTGCCACTTCCTGGGTGTCCTCACACTCTGGAAACACCATATATTTT.

The chain employs TRBV7-9 and TRBJ1-4; D perhaps matches TRBD1 (6 bases). The germline V gene has CDR1 SEHNR and CDR2 FQNEAQ (reference sequence). This CDR3 has 15 amino acids. V lost 4 bases and J 2 bases, leaving 11 bases between the germline ends. Here the CDR3 DNA reads TGTGCCAGCAGCTCTTCGGGGGCCACTAATGAAAAACTGTTTTTT. This sequence encodes CASSSSGATNEKLFF.

The table lists this clonotype with many counts. An end of the junction does not agree with germline; a read error may underlie this. The genes are TRBV7-2 and TRBJ2-5; 8 nucleotides align to TRBD1. Per germline, CDR1 SGHTA and CDR2 FQGNSA. The CDR3 runs to 14 residues. CDR3 protein: CASSLDRGQETQYF. CDR3 nucleotide sequence: TGTGCCAGCAGTTTAGACAGGGGCCAAGAGACCCAGTACTTC.

This clonotype was seen a few times. The rearrangement joins TRBV5-1 to TRBJ2-7; TRBD2 agrees at 9 bases. Germline CDR1 reads SGHRS; CDR2 reads YFSETQ. With 4 bases clipped from V and 0 bases from J, the junction kept 8 bases outside the gene matches. CDR3 length: 16 amino acids. The CDR3 nucleotides read TGCGCCAGCAGCCCGGGAAGCGGGGGGAGCTCCTACGAGCAGTACTTC. It encodes CASSPGSGGSSYEQYF.

This clonotype was seen only a few times. The chain uses TRBV9 and TRBJ2-5; 11 bases line up with TRBD2. Trimming removed 0 bases from V and 4 bases from J; junction bases left unmatched: 14. Per the germline V gene, CDR1 is SGDLS and CDR2 is YYNGEE. This CDR3 has 19 amino acids. CDR3 loop: CASSVEASGRSGWIETQYF. CDR3 DNA: TGTGCCAGCAGCGTAGAGGCTAGCGGGAGGAGTGGGTGGATAGAGACCCAGTACTTC. The variable domain in full, with the rest retrieved from reference TRBV9 and TRBJ2-5, is DSGVTQTPKHLITATGQRVTLRCSPRSGDLSVYWYQQSLDQGLQFLIQYYNGEERAKGNILERFSAQQFPDLHSELNLSSLELGDSALYFCASSVEASGRSGWIETQYFGPGTRLLVL.